Each of the 5 T cell receptor beta chains below was sequenced from the same sample in a study of T-cell memory formation after mild COVID-19. TCRdb called the 5' RACE reads again in MiXCR, with one record for every CDR3 protein. The repertoire holds hundreds of thousands of distinct CDR3 sequences, under 20% seen once, with 12% in the top ten. The sample taken for sequencing was PBMCs or a T cell subset sorted from them (not recorded which). These receptors were obtained from an adult woman who had mild COVID-19 (a few samples of this study predate the infection). Cell type and time point are not known.

This clonotype was counted a few times. The chain uses TRBV12-3 or TRBV12-4 and TRBJ2-2, with 8 bases identical to TRBD1. J was trimmed by 1 base and V by 5 bases; bases with no gene match: 3. The CDR3 consists of 15 residues. The chain's CDR3 is CASSLQGVNTGELFF. The DNA of the CDR3 is TGTGCCAGCAGTCTACAGGGGGTGAACACCGGGGAGCTGTTTTTT.

The chain is built from TRBV19 and TRBJ1-3, with D uncertain. The CDR3 is made up of 13 amino acids. The germline CDR1 and CDR2 sequences are LNHDA and SQIVND (reference sequence). Trimming took 7 bases from V and 8 from J, leaving 15 bases between them. The CDR3 coding sequence is TGTGCCAGTATGAGCAGTTTCCTGGACACCATATATTTT. This encodes CASMSSFLDTIYF.

This clonotype has more than one count but fewer than ten. The chain uses TRBV13 and TRBJ2-7, with 16 bases fitting TRBD2. The CDR3 has 17 amino acids. V was pared by 5 bases and J by 0 bases, with 4 bases of the junction left unmatched. Looked up from germline, CDR1 is PRHDT and CDR2 is FYEKMQ (reference sequence). CDR3 sequence: CASSPGLAGGFSYEQYF. The CDR3, as DNA: TGTGCCAGCAGCCCGGGACTAGCGGGGGGGTTCTCCTACGAGCAGTACTTC.

This clonotype is a singleton in its sample. The V gene is TRBV18, the J gene TRBJ2-5; D is uncertain. V was clipped by 3 bases and J by 7 bases, with 12 bases between them. Germline values: CDR1 KGHSH, CDR2 LQKENI. The length of the CDR3 is 13 residues. CDR3 in DNA: TGTGCCAGCTCACCTACAAGCGAAGGGACCCAGTACTTC. This gives the protein CASSPTSEGTQYF.

This clonotype was counted a few times. The chain recombines TRBV20-1 with TRBJ2-5, with D possibly being TRBD1 or TRBD2 (5 bases each). V was clipped by 2 bases and J by 5 bases, with 18 bases between them. Germline V CDR1 and CDR2: DFQATT, SNEGSKA (reference sequence). CDR3 length: 15 residues. CDR3 nucleotides: TGCAGTGCTAGATCATACGGGACCCCGGGGGAGACCCAGTACTTC. It yields the protein CSARSYGTPGETQYF.